This T cell receptor beta chain was sequenced in a study of T cells in tumors after PD-1 blockade. For the study at large: No patient had prior checkpoint blockade, systemic immunosuppression, or radiotherapy within 4 weeks.

This clone has more than one count but fewer than ten. On average, squamous cell carcinoma was sampled 31 days after treatment began. V was pared by 1 base and J by 2 bases, with 14 bases between. The CDR3 covers 16 residues. Per the germline V gene, CDR1 is SGHRS and CDR2 is YFSETQ. Assay: immunoSEQ multiplex PCR; the TCRdb copy retains only in-frame clones and omits some. The sample has more than 12,000 clones, roughly 70% seen once; the top ten hold over 25%. The chain recombines TRBV5-1 with TRBJ2-3; tentatively, D is TRBD2 (7 bases). The TCR sequence derives from a human donor with cutaneous squamous cell carcinoma. The sample was tumor tissue, taken after anti-PD-1 treatment. The CDR3 DNA sequence: TGCGCCAGCAGCTTGAATGCGGGGGCTTTCACAGATACGCAGTATTTT. Its translation is CASSLNAGAFTDTQYF. The full variable domain, its missing parts supplied by reference TRBV5-1 and TRBJ2-3, is KAGVTQTPRYLIKTRGQQVTLSCSPISGHRSVSWYQQTPGQGLQFLFEYFSETQRNKGNFPGRFSGRQFSNSRSEMNVSTLELGDSALYLCASSLNAGAFTDTQYFGPGTRLTVL.